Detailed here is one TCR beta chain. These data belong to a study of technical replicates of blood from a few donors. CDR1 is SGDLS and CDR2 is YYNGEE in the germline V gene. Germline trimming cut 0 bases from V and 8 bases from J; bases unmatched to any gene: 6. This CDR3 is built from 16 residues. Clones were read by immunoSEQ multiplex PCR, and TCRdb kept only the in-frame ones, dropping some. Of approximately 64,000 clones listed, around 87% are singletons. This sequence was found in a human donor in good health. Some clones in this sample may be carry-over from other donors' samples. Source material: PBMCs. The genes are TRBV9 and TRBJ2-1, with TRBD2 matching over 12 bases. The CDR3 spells CASSVGPSGGVYEQFF. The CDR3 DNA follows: TGTGCCAGCAGCGTAGGGCCTAGCGGGGGGGTCTATGAGCAGTTCTTC.